This T cell receptor beta chain was captured in a study of CD8+CD57+ T cells in acquired aplastic anemia. Overall study: Sorted CD4+ and CD8+ cell DNA averaged 3.2 ug.

Trimming removed 4 bases at V and 6 bases at J, with 12 bases between. Germline V gene data show CDR1 as SNHLY and CDR2 as FYNNEI. The CDR3 length is 13 residues. In patients chosen for sequencing, flow cytometry had shown CD8+CD57+ cell expansion. Patient blood was sampled before any therapy had been received. The use of genomic DNA as template underpinned the TCR beta VDJ and CDR3 profiling. TCRdb passed the reads through MiXCR, listing each CDR3 protein once. This sample has 150,000 to 200,000 distinct CDR3 sequences; 40% to 60% occur once, and the top ten carry 25% to 35%. Sequencing was done on a sample of sorted CD4+, CD8+, or CD8+CD57+ T cells (not recorded which) from PBMCs. V is TRBV2 and J is TRBJ1-1, with D possibly matching TRBD1 (5 bases). This TCR derives from a human donor with aplastic anemia. The CDR3 DNA sequence: TGTGCCAGCAGTGTGGCAGGGATGGCTGAAGCTTTCTTT. Translation gives CASSVAGMAEAFF.